This entry features one TCR beta chain sequence. Antigen unknown. The donors, healthy Caucasians from Russia, were aged about 6 to 90. At least 5.5 micrograms of total RNA were extracted per sample. This specimen comes from a study of blood T cells in healthy people across ages. Study-wide results and limits: A conclusive naive versus antigen-experienced comparison was prevented by the unsorted PBMCs.

The CDR3 sequence is 15 residues long. J lost 1 base, V lost 5 bases, and 4 bases had no gene match. CDR1 is SGHRS and CDR2 is YFSETQ in the germline V gene. A J-beta primer mix and a sample-barcoded 5' primer were used in a second PCR of about 7 to 12 cycles. TCRdb fed the 5' RACE reads into MiXCR, producing one record per CDR3 protein. The table shows roughly 1,700,000 distinct CDR3 sequences, with approximately 28% occurring only once. The sequence derives from a woman in her twenties or thirties in good health. Sequences were obtained from blood. The chain employs TRBV5-1 and TRBJ2-2; 8 bases are shared with TRBD2. The CDR3: CASRAGLVNTGELFF. The DNA of the CDR3 is TGCGCCAGCAGAGCGGGACTAGTGAACACCGGGGAGCTGTTTTTT.